The rows below give T cell receptor beta chains drawn from one sample of a study of T-cell memory formation after mild COVID-19. Each CDR3 protein gets one entry after TCRdb re-called the 5' RACE reads with MiXCR. The table lists roughly 49,000 distinct CDR3 sequences, 25% to 30% of them singletons. Material: PBMCs or a T cell subset sorted from them (not recorded which). Receptors were obtained from a man in his late teens or twenties who had mild COVID-19 (a few samples of this study predate the infection). Cell type and time point are not known. Both conserved end residues are part of each CDR3. The order of the fields is clone size, V gene, J gene, D gene, CDR3 DNA, CDR3 protein. A D gene is named only where the DNA matches it firmly. Clone size appears in some rows only: once, few, many, or a class for an expanded clone.

>.|TRBV12-3/TRBV12-4|TRBJ1-2|TRBD1
TGTGCCAGCCAGACAGGGGGTAGCTATGGCTACACCTTC
CASQTGGSYGYTF
>few|TRBV7-6|TRBJ1-6|TRBD1
TGTGCCAGCAGCTGGACAGGGGGAGGCTCCTATAATTCACCCCTCCACTTT
CASSWTGGGSYNSPLHF
>.|TRBV25-1|TRBJ1-1|.
TGTGCCAGCGGGCGACAGAACACTGAAGCTTTCTTT
CASGRQNTEAFF
>.|TRBV5-8|TRBJ2-7|.
TGTGCCAGCAGCTTGGTCAGCTACGAGCAGTACTTC
CASSLVSYEQYF
>few|TRBV20-1|TRBJ2-3|.
TGCAGTGCTGACGCGGGGTCGGATACGCAGTATTTT
CSADAGSDTQYF
>.|TRBV6-2/TRBV6-3|TRBJ2-7|TRBD1
TGTGCCAGCATCCACCGGGTTGGGACAGGGTTCTACGAGCAGTACTTC
CASIHRVGTGFYEQYF
>.|TRBV5-1|TRBJ1-1|.
TGCGCCAGCAGCTTGGAGGGAGGGAAGACTGAAGCTTTCTTT
CASSLEGGKTEAFF
>.|TRBV4-1|TRBJ2-7|.
TGCGCCAGCAGCTTTCGGAGAGGGGGCTACGAGCAGTACTTC
CASSFRRGGYEQYF
>few|TRBV7-2|TRBJ2-7|TRBD1
TGTGCCAGCAGCTACCCGGGACAGATCTACGAGCAGTACTTC
CASSYPGQIYEQYF
>.|TRBV3-1|TRBJ2-5|TRBD1
TGTGCCAGCAGCCAATTAACAGGGGGCGCGGAGACCCAGTACTTC
CASSQLTGGAETQYF
>.|TRBV12-3/TRBV12-4|TRBJ2-1|.
.
CASSFGQGSFF
>few|TRBV6-2/TRBV6-3|TRBJ2-1|.
TGTGCCAGCAGTCTGACCAGATCCCGCAATGAGCAGTTCTTC
CASSLTRSRNEQFF